The 24 T cell receptor beta chains reported below all come from one sample, sequenced in a study of T cells in Graves' hyperthyroidism and ophthalmopathy. TCR beta CDR3 regions were amplified from RNA. Initially, a first-round RT-PCR of the TCR CDR3 employed the HTBI primer set. TCRdb used MiXCR to reprocess the multiplex PCR reads, holding one entry per CDR3 protein. The data show roughly 570,000 distinct CDR3 sequences, with just over 45% seen just once and roughly 8.2% held by the top ten. Sequenced sample: peripheral blood or thyroid tissue (not recorded which). The receptors derive from a woman in her late teens or twenties with Graves' hyperthyroidism.

In its sample, this clonotype was seen many times. V and J are TRBV5-1 and TRBJ2-6, with D hard to call. Germline CDR1 and CDR2: SGHRS and YFSETQ. This CDR3 spans 16 amino acids. V lost 0 bases, J lost 2 bases, and 9 bases lay in between. CDR3: CASSLVPGAGANVLTF. As DNA, the CDR3 is TGCGCCAGCAGCTTGGTTCCAGGCGCTGGGGCCAACGTCCTGACTTTC.

This chain joins TRBV2 and TRBJ1-5; D possibly corresponds to TRBD1 (5 bases). The ends were cut back, 5 bases at V and 2 bases at J, with 13 bases in the middle. The V gene's germline CDR1 is SNHLY and CDR2 FYNNEI. The CDR3 is made up of 15 amino acids. The chain's CDR3 is CASSPSGLGNQPQHF. The CDR3 region has the DNA TGTGCCAGCAGTCCCTCAGGGTTGGGCAATCAGCCCCAGCATTTT.

The gene calls are TRBV2 and TRBJ1-1; 8 bases line up with TRBD1. This CDR3 has 16 residues. The germline gives CDR1 SNHLY, CDR2 FYNNEI. Unmatched junction bases numbered 14, after V lost 5 bases and J lost 6 bases. The CDR3 is CASSLYSPGTGSEAFF. The CDR3 DNA reads TGTGCCAGCAGTTTATACTCCCCCGGGACAGGATCTGAAGCTTTCTTT. Supplemented by reference TRBV2 and TRBJ1-1, the full variable domain reads EPEVTQTPSHQVTQMGQEVILRCVPISNHLYFYWYRQILGQKVEFLVSFYNNEISEKSEIFDDQFSVERPDGSNFTLKIRSTKLEDSAMYFCASSLYSPGTGSEAFFGQGTRLTVV.

This clonotype was counted a few times. The V call is TRBV6-4, the J call TRBJ2-3; D is perhaps TRBD2 (5 bases). The CDR3 has 15 residues. Germline CDR1 reads MRHNA; CDR2 reads SNTAGT. Deletions cut 8 bases from V and 0 bases from J, with 15 bases between. The CDR3 loop is CASSGGEGSTDTQYF. The CDR3 bases are TGTGCCAGCTCCGGAGGCGAGGGAAGCACAGATACGCAGTATTTT.

This clonotype was found many times. This CDR3 reads CASSGGQQTSPLHF. The CDR3 DNA reads as TGCGCCAGCAGCGGGGGACAGCAGACTTCACCCCTCCACTTT. V is TRBV5-1 and J is TRBJ1-6; 7 nucleotides align to TRBD1. There are 14 residues in the CDR3. With V trimmed by 4 bases and J by 9 bases, 7 bases remained unmatched. CDR1 is SGHRS and CDR2 is YFSETQ in the germline V gene.

A word on this clonotype: Since no conserved phenylalanine or tryptophan closes the CDR3, a read error is the likely cause. No DNA is shown, since the ends of the CDR3 on it are uncertain; the CDR3 is the one TCRdb lists. The gene calls are TRBV7-9 and TRBJ1-4. The CDR3 extends over 9 residues, inclusive of both ends. The germline V gene encodes CDR1 SEHNR and CDR2 FQNEAQ (reference sequence). CDR3 in amino acids: CASSLRELV.

There are a few counts of this clonotype. The chain couples TRBV6-1 to TRBJ1-4, with a tentative D call TRBD1 (5 bases). The CDR3 is 14 amino acids. Germline V gives CDR1 MNHNS, CDR2 SASEGT. Trimming took 5 bases from V and 4 from J, leaving 11 bases between them. The CDR3 loop is CASSPGDFNEKLFF. The DNA of the CDR3 is TGTGCCAGCAGTCCCGGGGACTTTAATGAAAAACTGTTTTTT.

The gene calls are TRBV7-3 and TRBJ2-7, with D perhaps TRBD2 (5 bases). This CDR3 spans 14 amino acids. V was pared by 5 bases and J by 6 bases, with 17 bases between. Germline CDR1 SGHTA, CDR2 FQGTGA. CDR3 protein: CASSPTLGSSEQYF. The DNA of the CDR3 is TGTGCCAGCAGCCCGACACTGGGGAGCTCCGAGCAGTACTTC.

This clonotype was counted ten times or more. The V and J genes are TRBV7-9 and TRBJ2-1, with 7 nucleotides matching TRBD1. Germline CDR1 SEHNR, CDR2 FQNEAQ (reference sequence). V lost 7 bases and J lost 7; bases outside the gene matches: 4. The CDR3 is 12 residues long. This chain's CDR3 is CASNEQGNEQFF. The CDR3 DNA reads as TGTGCCAGCAACGAACAGGGGAATGAGCAGTTCTTC.

The CDR3 region is CASRAGTVPGANVLTF. The CDR3 DNA follows: TGCGCCAGCAGGGCCGGGACAGTTCCTGGGGCCAACGTCCTGACTTTC. J is TRBJ2-6 and V is TRBV5-1; TRBD1 aligns across 7 bases. The CDR3 runs to 16 residues. Germline values: CDR1 SGHRS, CDR2 YFSETQ. Trimming took 5 bases from V and 2 from J; bases not matched to a gene: 7.

In its sample, this clonotype was seen many times. This rearrangement joins TRBV7-9 to TRBJ2-2, with 7 nucleotides matching TRBD1. V lost 8 bases to trimming and J lost 1 base; unmatched junction nucleotides: 16. The germline CDR1 and CDR2 sequences are SEHNR and FQNEAQ (reference sequence). The CDR3 is 18 amino acids. CDR3 bases: TGTGCCAGCCGCACAAAAATCGGGACAGACCAGAACACCGGGGAGCTGTTTTTT. It encodes CASRTKIGTDQNTGELFF.

With regard to this clonotype: An end of the junction differs from the germline gene, which may be a read error. The rearrangement uses TRBV5-1 and TRBJ2-7; TRBD1 is a possible D gene (6 bases). CDR1 is SGHRS and CDR2 is YFSETQ in the germline V gene. The CDR3 has 12 amino acids. In nucleotides, the CDR3 is TGTGCCGGCAGCTCTGAGGACAGTCATGGGTACTTC. Its protein is CAGSSEDSHGYF. The full variable domain, with the rest looked up from reference TRBV5-1 and TRBJ2-7, is KAGVTQTPRYLIKTRGQQVTLSCSPISGHRSVSWYQQTPGQGLQFLFEYFSETQRNKGNFPGRFSGRQFSNSRSEMNVSTLELGDSALYLCAGSSEDSHGYFGPGTRLTVT.

In the case of this clonotype: As the CDR3 is not closed by the conserved phenylalanine or tryptophan, this likely results from a read error. The DNA is left out, because the CDR3 cannot be placed on it with certainty; the CDR3 is given as TCRdb lists it. This chain links TRBV7-9 with TRBJ1-1. The CDR3 spans 10 residues, counting both ends. CDR1 and CDR2 (germline): SEHNR, FQNEAQ (reference sequence). The CDR3 spells CASSLSAGSP.

This clonotype has at least ten counts. This sequence joins TRBV7-6 and TRBJ1-6; 7 nucleotides line up with TRBD1. CDR1 is SGHVS and CDR2 is FNYEAQ in the germline V gene. The length of the CDR3 is 16 residues. Trimming removed 4 bases from V and 14 bases from J; junction bases left unmatched: 17. The CDR3 region is CASSSKTGPYNRTLHF. The CDR3 region has the DNA TGTGCCAGCAGCTCCAAGACAGGGCCCTATAATAGGACCCTCCACTTT.

The gene calls are TRBV11-2 and TRBJ1-6; 12 positions match TRBD1. The length of the CDR3 is 15 residues. Germline-derived CDR1 and CDR2 are SGHAT and FQNNGV. The V and J ends lost 5 bases and 14 bases, in that order; junction bases with no gene match: 10. In DNA, the CDR3 is TGTGCCAGCAGCACGACCGGGACAGGGGGCTCAGCCCTCCACTTT. This codes for CASSTTGTGGSALHF. The whole variable domain, filled in from reference TRBV11-2 and TRBJ1-6, reads EAGVAQSPRYKIIEKRQSVAFWCNPISGHATLYWYQQILGQGPKLLIQFQNNGVVDDSQLPKDRFSAERLKGVDSTLKIQPAKLEDSAVYLCASSTTGTGGSALHFGNGTRLTVT.

This clonotype came up many times. V usage is TRBV29-1 and J usage is TRBJ2-6; 11 bases are shared with TRBD1. The CDR3 is 15 residues long. V gave up 6 bases and J gave up 0 bases; unmatched junction bases: 1. CDR1 SQVTM and CDR2 ANQGSEA come from the germline V gene. DNA of the CDR3: TGCAGCGTGGGACAGGGGGACTCTGGGGCCAACGTCCTGACTTTC. Translated, it gives CSVGQGDSGANVLTF.

As to this clonotype: A much larger clone differs from this one at a single base, so this may be a read error. The chain employs TRBV6-5 and TRBJ1-2; D perhaps matches TRBD1 (6 bases). The V gene lost 10 bases and the J gene lost 8 bases, with 23 bases spanning the gap. In germline, CDR1 is MNHEY, CDR2 SVGAGI. The CDR3 has 14 amino acids. The CDR3 DNA sequence: TGTGCCAACACTTCTACTCAAGGCAGGGGCGGCTACACCTTC. Translation gives CANTSTQGRGGYTF.

This clonotype was recorded many times. This chain links TRBV5-5 with TRBJ2-7, with 7 nucleotides matching TRBD1. The CDR3 loop spans 14 amino acids. Germline V gene data show CDR1 as SGHKS and CDR2 as YYEKEE (reference sequence). Trimming removed 0 bases from V and 7 bases from J; junction bases left unmatched: 7. Here the CDR3 reads CASSLDRGSGEQYF. The CDR3 DNA is TGTGCCAGCAGCTTGGACAGGGGATCGGGTGAGCAGTACTTC.

Regarding this clonotype: One base away lies a much larger clone, so this may be a sequencing read error. The chain is built from TRBV7-9 and TRBJ2-3; TRBD2 agrees at 10 bases. Per the germline V gene, CDR1 is SEHNR and CDR2 is FQNEAQ (reference sequence). This CDR3 has 15 residues. V shed 3 bases, J shed 0 bases, and the junction held 0 bases outside the gene matches. The CDR3 coding sequence is TGTGCCAGCAGCTTTAGCGGGAGGAGCACAGATACGCAGTATTTT. As protein: CASSFSGRSTDTQYF.

This clonotype was seen at least ten times. This chain uses TRBV3-1 with TRBJ1-1; no clear D. The CDR3 is made up of 13 amino acids. Trimming cost V 6 bases and J 7 bases, with 15 bases left between them. Germline V CDR1 and CDR2: LGHDT, YNNKEL (reference sequence). CDR3 in amino acids: CASSDTTGLEAFF. CDR3 nucleotides: TGTGCCAGCAGTGATACGACGGGTCTTGAAGCTTTCTTT.

Note on this clonotype: A much larger clone sits a single nucleotide away, making a read error possible. The rearrangement links TRBV12-5 to TRBJ2-2, with D maybe TRBD1 (8 bases). Looked up from germline, CDR1 is LGHNT and CDR2 is FRNRAP. The length of the CDR3 is 17 residues. Written as DNA, the CDR3 is TGTGCTAGTGGTTTTCACAGGGGGGGAGCGGACACCGGGGAGCCGTTTTTT. Amino acid sequence: CASGFHRGGADTGEPFF.

This clonotype was picked up many times. The chain joins TRBV25-1 to TRBJ2-3; 7 nucleotides line up with TRBD2. V lost 2 bases and J lost 0; bases outside the gene matches: 5. Germline lookup yields CDR1 MGHDK and CDR2 SYGVNS. The CDR3 extends over 16 amino acids. The CDR3 nucleotides read TGTGCCAGCAGTGAAGTCCGAGCGGGAAGCACAGATACGCAGTATTTT. It codes for CASSEVRAGSTDTQYF.

This clonotype was counted ten times or more. At one boundary the junction diverges from the germline segment, which might be a read error. The chain has TRBV6-1 and TRBJ2-5; D perhaps matches TRBD2 (6 bases). The CDR3 sequence is 15 residues long. Germline-derived CDR1 and CDR2 are MNHNS and SASEGT. In DNA form, the CDR3 reads TGTGCCAGCAGCGAAGCGGGTAGGGGTGTGGAGACCCAGTACTTC. It encodes CASSEAGRGVETQYF.

This clonotype was counted ten times or more. The chain combines TRBV2 with TRBJ2-7, with TRBD1 as a possible D gene (5 bases). Germline-derived CDR1 and CDR2 are SNHLY and FYNNEI. V lost 5 bases and J 6 bases, leaving 11 bases between the germline ends. The CDR3 loop spans 12 amino acids. The CDR3 loop reads CASSPRVLEQYF. CDR3 coding DNA: TGTGCCAGCAGTCCCAGGGTTCTCGAGCAGTACTTC.